This TCR beta chain originates from a study of T cell responses to AZD1222 COVID-19 vaccine. Using immunoSEQ multiplex PCR, the repertoire was profiled, and TCRdb retains in-frame clones only, with some absent. This table holds tens of thousands of clones, about nine tenths found once. Sequences were derived from peripheral blood, sampled on day 0 of AZD1222 vaccination. This TCR was recovered from an adult in good health.

CDR3 sequence: CATSDEGQGVSKNIQYF. DNA of the CDR3: TGTGCCACCAGTGATGAGGGACAGGGGGTTTCCAAAAACATTCAGTACTTC. V and J are TRBV24-1 and TRBJ2-4, with 11 bases identical to TRBD1. CDR3 size: 17 residues. CDR1 and CDR2 from the germline V gene are KGHDR and SFDVKD. V lost 3 bases and J lost 2; bases outside the gene matches: 5.